A selection of T cell receptor beta chains follows, all from one sample in a study of blood T cell repertoires in COVID-19. Profiling relied on immunoSEQ multiplex PCR, and the TCRdb table lists in-frame clones only, not all of them. The sample comprises about 160,000 clones, 75% to 85% of which are singletons, and about 7.8% rests with the top ten. Sequenced: peripheral blood. These TCRs come from a woman aged 55-69 years with COVID-19, enrolled during active disease. CDR3s include the opening cysteine and the closing phenylalanine or tryptophan. The order of the fields is CDR3 DNA, CDR3 protein, J gene, V gene, D gene, clone size. The D gene is left open where the match is weak. Clone size is not always given. Where it is, it says once, few, many or a class for expanded clones.

DNA: TGCGCCAGCAGCTTCGCTCCTGGCCGGGGACTAGCGGAGTCCGGGGAGACCCAGTACTTC
CDR3: CASSFAPGRGLAESGETQYF
J: TRBJ2-5
V: TRBV5-1
D: TRBD2
size: -

DNA: TGTGCCAGCAGCCCCCGTCCTAGCGGGGGGTACGAGCAGTACTTC
CDR3: CASSPRPSGGYEQYF
J: TRBJ2-7
V: TRBV7-2
D: TRBD2
size: -

DNA: TGCAGCGTTCGACAGGGGGCGTCGAACACCGGGGAGCTGTTTTTT
CDR3: CSVRQGASNTGELFF
J: TRBJ2-2
V: TRBV29-1
D: TRBD1
size: -

DNA: TGTGCCAGCAGCATTCGAACAGGGACAGATAATTCACCCCTCCACTTT
CDR3: CASSIRTGTDNSPLHF
J: TRBJ1-6
V: TRBV2
D: TRBD1
size: -

DNA: TGTGCCAGCAGTACTACGTGGACAGGGCCGAGTAGGATGAAGCTGTTTTTT
CDR3: CASSTTWTGPSRMKLFF
J: TRBJ2-2
V: TRBV6-2/TRBV6-3
D: TRBD1
size: once

DNA: TGCGCCAGCAGCTTGGTCACAGGGGACACCGGGGAGCTGTTTTTT
CDR3: CASSLVTGDTGELFF
J: TRBJ2-2
V: TRBV5-1
D: TRBD1
size: -

DNA: TGTGCCAGCAGCCAAGCCTCGGGGAAGGGTCCCACAGATACGCAGTATTTT
CDR3: CASSQASGKGPTDTQYF
J: TRBJ2-3
V: TRBV3-1/TRBV3-2
D: -
size: -

DNA: TGTGCCAGCAGCTTAGGAACCGGGACAGGCCAAGAGACCCAGTACTTC
CDR3: CASSLGTGTGQETQYF
J: TRBJ2-5
V: TRBV11-2
D: TRBD1
size: -

DNA: TGCGCCAGCAGCCAGACAGGGGGATCCTACGAGCAGTACTTC
CDR3: CASSQTGGSYEQYF
J: TRBJ2-7
V: TRBV5-1
D: TRBD1
size: -

DNA: TGTGCCAGCAGTCCTAGGAGCTCCTATAATTCACCCCTCCACTTT
CDR3: CASSPRSSYNSPLHF
J: TRBJ1-6
V: TRBV7-8
D: -
size: -

DNA: TGCGCCAGCAGCTTGGAAAGCGACTACAATGAGCAGTTCTTC
CDR3: CASSLESDYNEQFF
J: TRBJ2-1
V: TRBV5-1
D: -
size: -

DNA: TGTGCTAGTGGTTTGGTTAGGACAGGGGGCTCGAATGAGCAGTTCTTC
CDR3: CASGLVRTGGSNEQFF
J: TRBJ2-1
V: TRBV12-5
D: TRBD1
size: once

DNA: TGTGCCATCAGGGGCCCCAGGGCAACCGCCTATGGCTACACCTTC
CDR3: CAIRGPRATAYGYTF
J: TRBJ1-2
V: TRBV10-3
D: -
size: once

DNA: TGTGCCAGCAGCTTAGGGGGCCGAGGCTACACCTTC
CDR3: CASSLGGRGYTF
J: TRBJ1-2
V: TRBV6-2/TRBV6-3
D: TRBD1
size: once

DNA: TGTGCCAGCAGGAGACAGGGGAACACTGAAGCTTTCTTT
CDR3: CASRRQGNTEAFF
J: TRBJ1-1
V: TRBV25-1
D: TRBD1
size: -

DNA: TGTGCCAGCAGCTGGGGGAGGGTAATTAAGCAAGAGACCCAGTACTTC
CDR3: CASSWGRVIKQETQYF
J: TRBJ2-5
V: TRBV5-6
D: TRBD2
size: -

DNA: TGTGCCAGCAGCTCCGGACAGGGTCTTGCTGAAGCTTTCTTT
CDR3: CASSSGQGLAEAFF
J: TRBJ1-1
V: TRBV7-3
D: TRBD1
size: -